This T cell receptor beta chain was sequenced in a study of cytomegalovirus exposure and HLA in healthy donors. Broader study findings: In a later analysis, specific HLA alleles were associated with some 16,000 TCR beta sequences at a 0.05 false discovery rate.

The germline V gene encodes CDR1 DFQATT and CDR2 SNEGSKA (reference sequence). Trimming pared 3 bases from V and 6 bases from J, leaving 8 bases between. The CDR3 contains 11 residues. Both 60 Vbeta primers and 13 Jbeta primers went into the PCR. Here immunoSEQ multiplex PCR was the method, and the copy in TCRdb shows in-frame clones only, minus some. The sample yields around 130,000 clones, around 71% seen once. Comment on this clone: What it binds is not known.

The origin of this receptor is a woman aged 55-69 years in good health and CMV-seropositive. Input material: PBMCs. V usage is TRBV20-1 and J usage is TRBJ1-1; D is unclear. DNA of the CDR3: TGCAGTGCTAGTCCTTCCCCTGAAGCTTTCTTT. Protein product: CSASPSPEAFF.